This T cell receptor (beta chain) derives from a study of metastatic and nonmetastatic thyroid tumors. Findings and caveats of the study: Relative to benign nodules, malignant thyroid tumors were reportedly characterized by significantly elevated TCR beta diversity in blood and tumor.

The CDR3 is 14 residues long. Germline V CDR1 and CDR2: LGHNT, FRNRAP. The ends were cut back, 5 bases at V and 4 bases at J, with 12 bases in the middle. This clone was counted ten times or more. Its antigen is currently unknown. Authors' methods: To classify distant metastasis in papillary thyroid cancer, a model was built from CDR3 differences across clinicopathological groups. With MiXCR, TCRdb reprocessed the PCR reads. None of the V and J calls come from the authors' own analysis; TCRdb made them. Among 89,000 or so clones, roughly 8.6% were seen once, and the ten largest hold approximately 10%. Patients underwent thyroid surgery, and none had received any treatment before it.

Sequencing was carried out using blood. This clonotype originated in a female donor with papillary thyroid cancer or a benign thyroid nodule (not recorded which). Some clones in this sample may be carry-over from other donors' samples. The chain couples TRBV12-5 to TRBJ1-3; D may be TRBD1 (5 bases). The CDR3 sequence: CASGNYGGGNTIYF. As DNA, the CDR3 is TGTGCTAGTGGTAACTACGGGGGAGGAAACACCATATATTTT.